This T cell receptor beta chain was sequenced for a study of blood T cell repertoires in COVID-19 (dated by TCRdb to about 2020). With respect to the entire study: Collaborator samples came from the United States, Italy and Spain and covered acute and convalescent phases of COVID-19. Where available, HLA class I and class II types were taken from metadata supplied by the sample provider and were not determined by assay-based typing. A de-identified subject ID, COVID-19 status, age in years and sex were almost always included in the sample metadata. Samples were obtained from the ongoing ImmuneRACE study (first 160 participants) and from 1,254 subjects provided by 6 global collaborators. The dataset comprised deeply sampled blood TCRbeta repertoires from subjects exposed to, actively infected with, or recovered from COVID-19. The repertoires were made available in a free public database intended to serve as a resource for research on the immune response to SARS-CoV-2. The prospective study material was composed of cDNA or gDNA derived from T cells, B-cell-depleted T cells, or PBMCs.

TCRbeta CDR3 regions were amplified from genomic DNA by means of the immunoSEQ Assay, a bias-controlled multiplex PCR. As for the original processing: Nucleated cell counts per sample were estimated from amplification of reference gene primers within the assay. Sequence reads were collapsed and filtered to measure the absolute abundance of every unique TCRbeta CDR3 rearrangement. For each sample, productive Simpson clonality was calculated as the square root of Simpson's diversity index over productive rearrangements. The source is immuneACCESS, and TCRdb retained only in-frame sequences with V and J called. Part of the clones is not carried over; for the studies checked, unresolved V genes explain less than half of this, and the remainder is unexplained. V and J calls and clone size are those listed in that table; D and trimming were worked out from the DNA. The sample yields some 45,000 clones; 86% were counted once. The ten largest clones add up to about a tenth of the sample.

General findings and caveats noted by the study authors: The amount of clinical and demographic metadata varied by source and participant and was provided uncurated.

Collaborating institutions collected whole blood in K2EDTA tubes following their own protocols. For TCRbeta analysis, collaborator samples were shipped as frozen whole blood, as isolated PBMCs, or as DNA extracted from either sample type. Including cysteine and phenylalanine, the CDR3 has 15 amino acids. Only the CDR3 region is kept as DNA, spanning 45 bases read in frame from base 1. Trimming accounts for 4 bases at V and 5 bases at J, while the number of junction bases matched to no gene is 7. CDR1 and CDR2, looked up from the germline V gene, are SNHLY and FYNNEI. This clone has only one observation. Its antigen remains undetermined. The input lacks base qualities; no much larger clone sits a single base away.

Source material: peripheral blood. This chain joins TRBV2 to TRBJ2-2, with TRBD2 matching 7 junction bases. The sequence was obtained from a human donor in a cohort sampled during active COVID-19. This receptor carries the CDR3 CASSVGRRETGELFF. The nucleotide sequence reads TGTGCCAGCAGTGTCGGGAGGAGAGAAACCGGGGAGCTGTTTTTT. With the rest looked up from the reference TRBV2 and TRBJ2-2 genes rather than sequenced, the full variable domain is EPEVTQTPSHQVTQMGQEVILRCVPISNHLYFYWYRQILGQKVEFLVSFYNNEISEKSEIFDDQFSVERPDGSNFTLKIRSTKLEDSAMYFCASSVGRRETGELFFGEGSRLTVL.